This T cell receptor (beta chain) was identified during a study of control samples from healthy donors and cancer patients (dated by TCRdb to 2020 to 2021). Concerning this clone: Its cognate antigen has yet to be identified. Base qualities are missing; no much larger clone stands one base away.

Including cysteine and phenylalanine, the CDR3 has 12 amino acids. Left in the record is the CDR3 DNA by itself, 36 bases read in frame from the first base. From a lookup of the germline V gene, CDR1 and CDR2 are ENHRY and SYGVKD. V drops 6 bases and J drops 5 bases, leaving 10 bases in between. Libraries were built with the immunoSEQ multiplex PCR assay. Held by TCRdb, this immuneACCESS table contains in-frame sequences only and omits some clones. Under half of the omission traces to an unresolved V gene where checked; the cause of the rest is unknown. Within this sample are 90,000 to 100,000 clones, with roughly three quarters of them counted one time only. Over 9.5% of the sample goes to the ten largest clones.

This clonotype originated in a woman aged 30 to 39 in good health. The chain uses TRBV10-3 and TRBJ1-1, with a weak D call of TRBD1 (6 bases match). The sample was blood. CDR3 sequence: CAISKTGTEAFF. Here is the DNA: TGTGCCATCAGCAAGACAGGAACTGAAGCTTTCTTT.